This T cell receptor (beta chain) is from a study of siplizumab effects on memory and regulatory T cells. Study-level points and caveats: Sequences below about 10^-5 frequency were poorly captured, and few alloreactive clones mapped to unstimulated subsets. Suppression by proliferating Tregs derived from siplizumab cultures was not verified.

The CDR3 consists of 11 residues. CDR1 is KGHSH, CDR2 LQKENI, per germline. V shed 3 bases and J shed 5 bases, with 5 bases lying between them. Generated by immunoSEQ multiplex PCR, the TCRdb table keeps only in-frame clones and is missing some. The table includes roughly 100,000 clones, around 90% detected once. Regarding this clone: Its specificity is not known. The sample has other DNA sequences that encode this CDR3 too.

Sequenced input: CD4+ T cells sorted from blood. The TCR sequence derives from a human donor in good health. The chain combines TRBV18 with TRBJ2-7; D is undetermined. The CDR3 bases are TGTGCCAGCTCACCTGGGGACGAGCAGTACTTC. Residues: CASSPGDEQYF.